Listed below are T cell receptor beta chains from one sample, sequenced in a study of beta chain features in type 1 diabetes. The data were produced by immunoSEQ multiplex PCR, yet TCRdb's version contains in-frame clones alone and is incomplete. The sample lists approximately 150,000 clones, 7.5% to 9.5% occurring once. The specimen sequenced was central memory CD4+ T cells from blood. Receptor source: a man aged 30-40 years with type 1 diabetes. Each CDR3 is given with its conserved first and last residue. D genes are given only for firm matches. Part of the rows lack a size; the others show once, few, many or a class for expanded clones.

v_gene: TRBV9; j_gene: TRBJ2-3; abundance: NA; d_gene: TRBD2; CDR3aa: CASSALAGALTDTQYF; CDR3nt: TGTGCCAGCAGCGCTTTAGCGGGGGCCCTCACAGATACGCAGTATTTT
v_gene: TRBV5-6; j_gene: TRBJ2-5; abundance: few; d_gene: TRBD1; CDR3aa: CASSRDREETQYF; CDR3nt: TGTGCCAGCAGCCGGGACAGGGAAGAGACCCAGTACTTC
v_gene: TRBV7-9; j_gene: TRBJ2-5; abundance: few; d_gene: TRBD2; CDR3aa: CASSMTSGGETQYF; CDR3nt: TGTGCCAGCAGCATGACTAGCGGGGGAGAGACCCAGTACTTC
v_gene: TRBV10-3; j_gene: TRBJ2-7; abundance: NA; d_gene: TRBD1; CDR3aa: CAISDRDRGTYEQYF; CDR3nt: TGTGCCATCAGTGACCGGGACAGGGGCACCTACGAGCAGTACTTC
v_gene: TRBV30; j_gene: TRBJ1-5; abundance: NA; d_gene: NA; CDR3aa: CAWSASGNQPQHF; CDR3nt: TGTGCCTGGAGTGCTTCAGGCAATCAGCCCCAGCATTTT
v_gene: TRBV4-3; j_gene: TRBJ2-2; abundance: few; d_gene: NA; CDR3aa: CASSQDKGDANTGELFF; CDR3nt: TGCGCCAGCAGCCAAGATAAGGGAGACGCGAACACCGGGGAGCTGTTTTTT
v_gene: TRBV9; j_gene: TRBJ2-3; abundance: NA; d_gene: NA; CDR3aa: CASSVAQGVTDTQYF; CDR3nt: TGTGCCAGCAGCGTCGCACAGGGAGTTACAGATACGCAGTATTTT
v_gene: TRBV30; j_gene: TRBJ2-3; abundance: few; d_gene: NA; CDR3aa: CAWSRDRGLAGTDTQYF; CDR3nt: TGTGCCTGGAGCAGGGACAGGGGACTAGCGGGCACAGATACGCAGTATTTT
v_gene: TRBV6-6; j_gene: TRBJ2-5; abundance: NA; d_gene: TRBD2; CDR3aa: CASRLAGDETQYF; CDR3nt: TGTGCCAGCAGACTAGCGGGAGATGAGACCCAGTACTTC
v_gene: TRBV9; j_gene: TRBJ2-1; abundance: few; d_gene: TRBD1; CDR3aa: CASSVVRGNIDEQFF; CDR3nt: TGTGCCAGCAGCGTAGTCAGGGGGAATATCGATGAGCAGTTCTTC
v_gene: TRBV19; j_gene: TRBJ2-5; abundance: NA; d_gene: TRBD1; CDR3aa: CASSGQAVQTQYF; CDR3nt: TGTGCCAGTAGTGGACAGGCCGTCCAGACCCAGTACTTC
v_gene: TRBV5-1; j_gene: TRBJ2-3; abundance: NA; d_gene: TRBD2; CDR3aa: CATGTSGSDTQYF; CDR3nt: TGCGCCACCGGGACTAGCGGATCAGATACGCAGTATTTT
v_gene: TRBV18; j_gene: TRBJ1-6; abundance: few; d_gene: NA; CDR3aa: CASSPRGRSGDSPLHF; CDR3nt: TGTGCCAGCTCACCACGTGGAAGGTCGGGGGATTCACCCCTCCACTTT
v_gene: TRBV30; j_gene: TRBJ1-5; abundance: NA; d_gene: NA; CDR3aa: CAWSAGGVQPQHF; CDR3nt: TGTGCCTGGAGTGCCGGAGGGGTGCAGCCCCAGCATTTT
v_gene: TRBV4-3; j_gene: TRBJ2-3; abundance: many; d_gene: TRBD1; CDR3aa: CASSRTPPGGNTDTQYF; CDR3nt: TGCGCCAGCAGCCGGACCCCCCCAGGGGGAAACACAGATACGCAGTATTTT
v_gene: TRBV27; j_gene: TRBJ2-7; abundance: few; d_gene: NA; CDR3aa: CASKEQDATYEQYF; CDR3nt: TGTGCCAGCAAAGAACAGGACGCAACCTACGAGCAGTACTTC